One and the same sample provided the 18 T cell receptor beta chains below, sequenced in a study of control samples from healthy donors and cancer patients. Clones were read by immunoSEQ multiplex PCR, and TCRdb kept only the in-frame ones, dropping some. The sample has 100,000 to 150,000 clones; under 95% are singletons. Input material: blood. These receptors were taken from a man younger than 35 in good health.

The rearrangement links TRBV7-2 to TRBJ2-7; tentatively, D is TRBD1 (5 bases). V lost 3 bases to trimming and J lost 3 bases, with 12 bases between them. The CDR3 has 14 residues. Germline V lookup: CDR1 SGHTA, CDR2 FQGNSA. Written as DNA, the CDR3 is TGTGCCAGCAGCTTGACAGTCTCCGGCTACGAGCAGTACTTC. It translates to CASSLTVSGYEQYF.

The DNA of the CDR3 is TGTGCCACCCAAAAAGACGGCTCCTACGAGCAGTACTTC. This translates into CATQKDGSYEQYF. V gene TRBV6-5 combines with J gene TRBJ2-7; unclear D gene. The CDR3 is 13 amino acids. The ends were cut back, 10 bases at V and 0 bases at J, with 13 bases in the middle. Germline CDR1 MNHEY, CDR2 SVGAGI.

The V and J genes are TRBV6-5 and TRBJ1-1, with D perhaps TRBD1 (5 bases). Trimming stripped 5 bases from V and 8 bases from J, with 15 bases between. The CDR3 is 13 amino acids. CDR1 is MNHEY and CDR2 is SVGAGI in the germline V gene. The CDR3 DNA reads as TGTGCCAGCAGTACCCGGGGCGACCGGGAAGCTTTCTTT. Translated, it gives CASSTRGDREAFF.

This chain joins TRBV5-1 and TRBJ1-2, with 8 bases lining up with TRBD1. Germline CDR1 and CDR2: SGHRS and YFSETQ. With V trimmed by 2 bases and J by 6 bases, 9 bases remained unmatched. The CDR3 has 15 amino acids. This chain's CDR3 is CASSFAGGGYDGYTF. Here the CDR3 DNA reads TGCGCCAGCAGCTTTGCAGGGGGCGGGTACGATGGCTACACCTTC.

The chain uses TRBV5-1 and TRBJ2-3, with 10 bases that match TRBD2. This CDR3 has 15 residues. Germline CDR1 is SGHRS and CDR2 is YFSETQ. V lost 4 bases and J lost 6; bases outside the gene matches: 8. The CDR3 here is CASSPGLAVLDTQYF. DNA for the CDR3: TGCGCCAGCAGCCCCGGACTAGCGGTCCTGGATACGCAGTATTTT.

V is TRBV4-1 and J is TRBJ1-5, with D hard to call. The CDR3 length is 14 residues. The germline CDR1 and CDR2 sequences are MGHRA and YSYEKL. The V gene lost 0 bases and the J gene lost 4 bases, with 7 bases spanning the gap. CDR3 region: CASSQDLGNQPQHF. The CDR3 DNA sequence: TGCGCCAGCAGCCAAGATTTGGGGAATCAGCCCCAGCATTTT.

The rearrangement joins TRBV12-5 to TRBJ2-7; TRBD1 might be the D (5 bases). This CDR3 comprises 14 residues. The ends were cut back, 1 base at V and 2 bases at J, with 9 bases in the middle. Germline V gene sequence: CDR1 LGHNT, CDR2 FRNRAP. CDR3 loop: CASGLGQLPYEQYF. CDR3 bases: TGTGCTAGTGGTTTGGGACAGTTGCCCTACGAGCAGTACTTC.

The genes are TRBV19 and TRBJ1-1, with TRBD1 as a possible D gene (5 bases). CDR1 is LNHDA and CDR2 is SQIVND in the germline V gene (reference sequence). V lost 1 base and J 2 bases, leaving 8 bases between the germline ends. The CDR3 covers 14 residues. CDR3 coding DNA: TGTGCCAGTAGTATAGGAACAGGAAACACTGAAGCTTTCTTT. It yields the protein CASSIGTGNTEAFF.

The chain has TRBV9 and TRBJ2-1; tentatively, D is TRBD2 (5 bases). Per the germline V gene, CDR1 is SGDLS and CDR2 is YYNGEE. V dropped 5 bases and J dropped 4 bases, with 16 bases sitting between them. This CDR3 contains 15 residues. This chain's CDR3 is CASRQGLAEYNEQFF. CDR3 nucleotide sequence: TGTGCCAGCAGACAAGGTCTAGCAGAATACAATGAGCAGTTCTTC.

The chain combines TRBV5-6 with TRBJ1-5, with 10 bases matching TRBD1. CDR3 length: 14 residues. J lost 6 bases, V lost 3 bases, and 3 bases had no gene match. CDR1 and CDR2 from the germline V gene are SGHDT and YYEEEE. The CDR3 coding sequence is TGTGCCAGCAGCTCCGGGACAGGGGTTCAGCCCCAGCATTTT. Translation gives CASSSGTGVQPQHF.

The CDR3 bases are TGTGCCAGCAGTTTTACAGGGGTCACCCTTAATTCACCCCTCCACTTT. Translation: CASSFTGVTLNSPLHF. The V gene is TRBV6-5, the J gene TRBJ1-6, with 7 positions matching TRBD1. This CDR3 is built from 16 residues. With V trimmed by 4 bases and J by 6 bases, 9 bases remained unmatched. Germline-derived CDR1 and CDR2 are MNHEY and SVGAGI.

The chain links TRBV11-2 to TRBJ2-2, with D perhaps TRBD1 or TRBD2 (5 bases each). The germline gives CDR1 SGHAT, CDR2 FQNNGV. The CDR3 contains 18 residues. The V end lost 0 bases, the J end lost 6 bases, and 20 bases lay between the germline ends. The chain's CDR3 is CASSLDHGWGSFSGELFF. The CDR3 nucleotides read TGTGCCAGCAGCTTAGATCATGGTTGGGGGAGCTTCTCCGGGGAGCTGTTTTTT.

The chain carries TRBV9 and TRBJ1-3; D is ambiguous. Germline lookup yields CDR1 SGDLS and CDR2 YYNGEE. V gave up 0 bases and J gave up 2 bases, with 9 bases separating them. The CDR3 contains 15 residues. The CDR3 nucleotides read TGTGCCAGCAGCGTAGACGGGCCGCCTGGAAACACCATATATTTT. This gives the protein CASSVDGPPGNTIYF.

In its sample, this clone was seen once. The V and J genes are TRBV9 and TRBJ1-5; possibly TRBD1 for D (5 bases). This CDR3 spans 12 amino acids. In germline, CDR1 is SGDLS, CDR2 YYNGEE. V was clipped by 7 bases and J by 4 bases, with 9 bases between them. This CDR3 reads CASGTVNQPQHF. DNA for the CDR3: TGTGCCAGCGGGACGGTGAATCAGCCCCAGCATTTT.

V is TRBV7-8 and J is TRBJ2-3; TRBD1 matches at 10 bases. CDR3 length: 16 amino acids. V lost 3 bases to trimming and J lost 3 bases; unmatched junction nucleotides: 6. Germline V gene lookup returns CDR1 SGHVS and CDR2 FQNEAQ. The CDR3 coding sequence is TGTGCCAGCAGCTTCCGGGACAGGGGAGGGACAGATACGCAGTATTTT. Its translation is CASSFRDRGGTDTQYF.

The V call is TRBV15, the J call TRBJ1-6; TRBD1 matches 9 bases. The CDR3 has 17 amino acids. Germline CDR1 reads LNHNV; CDR2 reads YYDKDF (reference sequence). The V and J ends lost 5 bases and 0 bases, in that order; junction bases with no gene match: 5. The CDR3 spells CATSEGQGSSYNSPLHF. DNA of the CDR3: TGTGCCACCAGCGAGGGACAGGGTAGCTCCTATAATTCACCCCTCCACTTT.

V is TRBV10-3 and J is TRBJ1-4, with D possibly TRBD1 on 5 matching bases. The CDR3 consists of 12 residues. Looked up from germline, CDR1 is ENHRY and CDR2 is SYGVKD. The V and J ends lost 6 bases and 6 bases respectively, with 8 bases between them. Here the CDR3 reads CAISGGDEKLFF. The CDR3 nucleotides are TGTGCCATCAGCGGGGGGGATGAAAAACTGTTTTTT.

The chain uses TRBV6-6 and TRBJ1-4; D is unclear. This CDR3 has 15 amino acids. Looked up from germline, CDR1 is MNHNY and CDR2 is SVGAGI (reference sequence). The germline V and J ends were trimmed by 6 bases and 4 bases, with 15 bases remaining between them. The CDR3 sequence is CASRGGYRDNEKLFF. In nucleotides, the CDR3 is TGTGCCAGCAGGGGAGGGTACCGGGATAATGAAAAACTGTTTTTT.